The 3 T cell receptor beta chains below all came from one sample that was sequenced in a study of T cell responses to AZD1222 COVID-19 vaccine (dated by TCRdb to the early 2020s). The time point label here, explained by the study, means: about 28 days (+/-7) after the second vaccine dose. Receptor amplification or capture employed the immunoSEQ multiplex PCR assay. As stored in TCRdb, this immuneACCESS dataset retains in-frame rearrangements with V and J assigned. A fraction of the clones does not appear; measured against another copy, unresolved V genes explain less than half of the discrepancy, and the remainder lacks a known reason. This sample has 120,000 or so clones in its table, and approximately 90% of those were observed once. Together, the top ten hold roughly 15% of the sample. The specimen comprised peripheral blood, sampled 28 days after the second AZD1222 dose. Receptors originate from an adult who received the AZD1222 COVID-19 vaccine.

This clone was found once. V gene TRBV3-1 (or the pseudogene TRBV3-2) combines with J gene TRBJ2-5; tentatively, D is TRBD1 or TRBD2 (5 bases each). CDR1 and CDR2 (germline): LGHDT, YNNKEL (reference sequence). Trimming took 3 bases from V and 4 from J, leaving 12 bases between them. The CDR3 runs to 14 residues. CDR3 amino acids: CASSQRGGRETQYF. The CDR3 region has the DNA TGTGCCAGCAGCCAGAGGGGCGGGCGAGAGACCCAGTACTTC.

The chain carries TRBV5-1 and TRBJ1-1, with a weak D call TRBD1 (5 bases). The CDR3 contains 13 residues. V gave up 1 base and J gave up 6 bases, with 10 bases separating them. Germline loops: CDR1 SGHRS, CDR2 YFSETQ. The CDR3 region has the DNA TGCGCCAGCAGCTTGACGGGGGAGGCTGAAGCTTTCTTT. Protein product: CASSLTGEAEAFF.

This chain joins TRBV6-5 and TRBJ1-1; tentative D call: TRBD1 (5 bases). Trimming stripped 2 bases from V and 5 bases from J, with 9 bases between. The CDR3 length is 13 residues. CDR1 and CDR2 from the germline V gene are MNHEY and SVGAGI. The CDR3 reads CASSYGARTEAFF. CDR3 nucleotide sequence: TGTGCCAGCAGTTACGGGGCGAGGACTGAAGCTTTCTTT.